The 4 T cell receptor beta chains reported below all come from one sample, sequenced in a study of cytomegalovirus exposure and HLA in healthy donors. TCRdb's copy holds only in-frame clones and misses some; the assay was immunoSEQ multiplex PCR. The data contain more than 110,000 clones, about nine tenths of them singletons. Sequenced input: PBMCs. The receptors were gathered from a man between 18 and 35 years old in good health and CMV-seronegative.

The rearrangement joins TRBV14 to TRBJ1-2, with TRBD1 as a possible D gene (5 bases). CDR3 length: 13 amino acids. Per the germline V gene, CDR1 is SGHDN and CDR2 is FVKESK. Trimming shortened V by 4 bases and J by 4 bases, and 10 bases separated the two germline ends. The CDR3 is CASSLGRGYGYTF. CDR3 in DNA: TGTGCCAGCAGCCTCGGTAGGGGCTATGGCTACACCTTC.

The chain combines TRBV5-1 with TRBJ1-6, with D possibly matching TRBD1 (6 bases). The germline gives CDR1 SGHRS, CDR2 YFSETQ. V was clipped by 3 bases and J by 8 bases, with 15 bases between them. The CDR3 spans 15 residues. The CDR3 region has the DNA TGCGCCAGCAGCTCGCGGGGGGCCCAAGATTCACCCCTCCACTTT. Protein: CASSSRGAQDSPLHF.

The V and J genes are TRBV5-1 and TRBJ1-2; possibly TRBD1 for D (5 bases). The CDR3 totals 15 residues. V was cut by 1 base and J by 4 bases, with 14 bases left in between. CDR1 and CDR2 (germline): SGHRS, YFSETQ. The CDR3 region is CASSLSPGLGYGYTF. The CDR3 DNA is TGCGCCAGCAGCTTGTCTCCAGGGCTAGGCTATGGCTACACCTTC.

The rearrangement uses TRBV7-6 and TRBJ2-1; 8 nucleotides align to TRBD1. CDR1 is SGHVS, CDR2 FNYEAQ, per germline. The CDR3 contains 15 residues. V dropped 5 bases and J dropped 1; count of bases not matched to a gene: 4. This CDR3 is CASSLDRGSYNEQFF. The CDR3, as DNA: TGTGCCAGCAGCCTCGACAGGGGATCCTACAATGAGCAGTTCTTC. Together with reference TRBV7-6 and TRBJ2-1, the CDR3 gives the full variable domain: GAGVSQSPRYKVTKRGQDVALRCDPISGHVSLYWYRQALGQGPEFLTYFNYEAQQDKSGLPNDRFSAERPEGSISTLTIQRTEQRDSAMYRCASSLDRGSYNEQFFGPGTRLTVL.